The source of this T cell receptor (beta chain) is a study of CD8 T cells in Susac syndrome. The CDR3 contains 13 residues. Germline CDR1 is DFQATT and CDR2 is SNEGSKA (reference sequence). Trimming removed 1 base at V and 2 bases at J, with 8 bases between. Random-hexamer reverse transcription was applied to roughly 0.45 to 1 ug RNA. Multiplex immunoSEQ PCR targeted 54 Vbeta and 13 Jbeta TCR beta segments. TCRdb called the immunoSEQ multiplex PCR reads again in MiXCR, with one record for every CDR3 protein. The table has 150,000 to 200,000 distinct CDR3 sequences, approximately 94% seen once. Stable or active relapsing-remitting multiple sclerosis, untreated and meeting revised McDonald criteria, defined the controls. TEMRA cells were enriched by FACS, while CD8+ and CD4+ T cells were obtained through a negative isolation that was performed magnetically.

This rearrangement joins TRBV20-1 to TRBJ2-5; D not resolved. The TCR comes from a human donor with multiple sclerosis. Sequenced material: CD4+ T cells from PBMCs. The CDR3 spells CSARGATQETQYF. CDR3 in DNA: TGCAGTGCTAGAGGGGCTACTCAAGAGACCCAGTACTTC.